The T cell receptor (beta chain) described here comes from a study of T cells in Graves' hyperthyroidism and ophthalmopathy. At the level of the study: Staff took peripheral blood when the initial diagnosis was made, before any treatment began.

This clonotype was recorded at least ten times. No antigen is known for it. Amplification of TCR beta CDR3 regions was performed using RNA transcripts as template. An initial round of RT-PCR targeting the TCR CDR3 relied on the HTBI primer set. TCRdb used MiXCR to reprocess the multiplex PCR reads, holding one entry per CDR3 protein. Of 500,000 to 650,000 distinct CDR3 sequences in the sample, 14% were seen once. General observations from the study: Patients with ophthalmopathy were separated from those with stable hyperthyroidism by a 13 V-J model.

It was considered stable Graves' hyperthyroidism when ophthalmopathy did not progress within 18 months. V was pared by 10 bases and J by 0 bases, with 7 bases of the junction left unmatched. The CDR3 runs 15 residues. Germline CDR1 reads ENHRY; CDR2 reads SYGVKD. Material for sequencing was blood. The TCR sequence derives from a woman aged 40 to 50 with Graves' hyperthyroidism. The chain employs TRBV10-3 and TRBJ2-1, with 9 bases lining up with TRBD1. CDR3 bases: TGTGCCACCAGGACAGGGGCGGGCTCCTACAATGAGCAGTTCTTC. It codes for CATRTGAGSYNEQFF.